The entry below describes one T cell receptor beta chain. Its antigen is unknown. Here immunoSEQ multiplex PCR was the method, and the copy in TCRdb shows in-frame clones only, minus some. The sample yields some 1 million clones, 65% to 80% seen once. These data are taken from a study of shared clonotypes between healthy human individuals. Study overall: A donor's plate count was three for CD4 naive and three for CD4 memory; CD8 naive had two and CD8 memory one. The study, taken as a whole, reports: Approximately 5% was the fraction of naive CD4 clonotypes found shared across a few donors.

This CDR3 contains 17 residues. CDR1 SEHNR and CDR2 FQNEAQ come from the germline V gene (reference sequence). V lost 0 bases to trimming and J lost 0 bases, with 12 bases between them. This sequence joins TRBV7-9 and TRBJ1-3; D may be TRBD1 (5 bases). This clonotype was obtained from a young man in good health. The sequenced material came from memory CD4+ T cells sorted from blood. Subset denoted: CD45RA-negative fraction. CDR3 in DNA: TGTGCCAGCAGCTTAGCAAGCGGGGGTTTCTCTGGAAACACCATATATTTT. As protein: CASSLASGGFSGNTIYF.